This TCR beta chain was identified during a study of cytomegalovirus exposure and HLA in healthy donors. There are 13 residues in the CDR3. With 0 bases removed from V and 4 bases from J, the gap between germline ends came to 7 bases. Germline V gives CDR1 SGHKS, CDR2 YYEKEE (reference sequence). 60 Vbeta and 13 Jbeta primers were used in PCR. The protocol was immunoSEQ multiplex PCR, while the TCRdb copy is restricted to in-frame clones and leaves out a portion. The sample shows about 160,000 clones, about 80% of them seen only once. The specimen sequenced was PBMCs. This TCR was sampled from a man between 50 and 59 years old in good health and CMV-seropositive. The rearrangement uses TRBV5-5 and TRBJ2-5, with D uncertain. The CDR3 loop reads CASSLDRTETQYF. The DNA for the CDR3 is TGTGCCAGCAGCTTGGACAGAACAGAGACCCAGTACTTC.